The TCR beta chain described here comes from a study of HIV-infected patients and healthy controls. General observations from the study: The diversity differences were not explained by slight age and sex differences between study cohorts. HIV+ repertoires were severely depleted of MAIT alpha-chain CDR3s, unlike healthy controls. Mean usage of eight alpha and eight beta V genes differed significantly in HIV-infected patients versus controls. Compared with untreated HIV+ repertoires, healthy controls showed roughly threefold more distinct CDR3s and higher Shannon diversity.

Alpha and beta constant-region primers primed reverse transcription of 400 to 650 ng RNA. Each of the alpha and beta chains got its own library through chain-specific third strand synthesis with indices. TCRdb redid the calling of the 5' RACE reads with MiXCR, one entry per CDR3 protein. The data contain 10,000 or so distinct CDR3 sequences, 6.5% to 10% of them singletons. This clonotype was observed many times. Its specificity is unknown. No cell fractionation was done, so the repertoire covers all unsorted peripheral blood T cells. The CDR3 totals 12 residues. From germline, CDR1 is MNHEY and CDR2 SMNVEV (reference sequence). Germline trimming cut 6 bases from V and 8 bases from J; bases unmatched to any gene: 6.

Sequences were obtained from blood. This chain links TRBV27 with TRBJ1-2; 7 nucleotides match TRBD1. This sequence was found in an adult in good health. Here the CDR3 reads CASRKGARGYTF. The CDR3 nucleotides are TGTGCCAGCAGGAAGGGGGCGCGGGGCTACACCTTC.